This T cell receptor (beta chain) was captured in a study of shared clonotypes between healthy human individuals. Study summary: A few men and a couple of women, aged 18 to 49, were donors.

All donors were Caucasian adults living in Nashville, Tennessee. A CD45RA+ naive subset and a CD45RA-negative memory subset were split from CD4+ cells. This clone was observed a handful of times. The same CDR3 is also encoded by other DNA sequences in this sample. The CDR3 extends over 11 amino acids. Germline V CDR1 and CDR2: SNHLY, FYNNEI. The ends were cut back, 3 bases at V and 3 bases at J, with 3 bases in the middle. Profiled with immunoSEQ multiplex PCR; TCRdb holds only in-frame clones, not every one. In the table there are about 1.4 million clones, more than 95% of which are singletons. The chain recombines TRBV2 with TRBJ2-7, with D unresolved. The TCR sequence derives from a man aged 25-40 years in good health. The sequencing sample was made of naive CD4+ T cells sorted from blood. Subset reported: CD45RA+ positively selected. CDR3 sequence reads: CASSEYYEQYF. CDR3 bases: TGTGCCAGCAGTGAGTACTACGAGCAGTACTTC.